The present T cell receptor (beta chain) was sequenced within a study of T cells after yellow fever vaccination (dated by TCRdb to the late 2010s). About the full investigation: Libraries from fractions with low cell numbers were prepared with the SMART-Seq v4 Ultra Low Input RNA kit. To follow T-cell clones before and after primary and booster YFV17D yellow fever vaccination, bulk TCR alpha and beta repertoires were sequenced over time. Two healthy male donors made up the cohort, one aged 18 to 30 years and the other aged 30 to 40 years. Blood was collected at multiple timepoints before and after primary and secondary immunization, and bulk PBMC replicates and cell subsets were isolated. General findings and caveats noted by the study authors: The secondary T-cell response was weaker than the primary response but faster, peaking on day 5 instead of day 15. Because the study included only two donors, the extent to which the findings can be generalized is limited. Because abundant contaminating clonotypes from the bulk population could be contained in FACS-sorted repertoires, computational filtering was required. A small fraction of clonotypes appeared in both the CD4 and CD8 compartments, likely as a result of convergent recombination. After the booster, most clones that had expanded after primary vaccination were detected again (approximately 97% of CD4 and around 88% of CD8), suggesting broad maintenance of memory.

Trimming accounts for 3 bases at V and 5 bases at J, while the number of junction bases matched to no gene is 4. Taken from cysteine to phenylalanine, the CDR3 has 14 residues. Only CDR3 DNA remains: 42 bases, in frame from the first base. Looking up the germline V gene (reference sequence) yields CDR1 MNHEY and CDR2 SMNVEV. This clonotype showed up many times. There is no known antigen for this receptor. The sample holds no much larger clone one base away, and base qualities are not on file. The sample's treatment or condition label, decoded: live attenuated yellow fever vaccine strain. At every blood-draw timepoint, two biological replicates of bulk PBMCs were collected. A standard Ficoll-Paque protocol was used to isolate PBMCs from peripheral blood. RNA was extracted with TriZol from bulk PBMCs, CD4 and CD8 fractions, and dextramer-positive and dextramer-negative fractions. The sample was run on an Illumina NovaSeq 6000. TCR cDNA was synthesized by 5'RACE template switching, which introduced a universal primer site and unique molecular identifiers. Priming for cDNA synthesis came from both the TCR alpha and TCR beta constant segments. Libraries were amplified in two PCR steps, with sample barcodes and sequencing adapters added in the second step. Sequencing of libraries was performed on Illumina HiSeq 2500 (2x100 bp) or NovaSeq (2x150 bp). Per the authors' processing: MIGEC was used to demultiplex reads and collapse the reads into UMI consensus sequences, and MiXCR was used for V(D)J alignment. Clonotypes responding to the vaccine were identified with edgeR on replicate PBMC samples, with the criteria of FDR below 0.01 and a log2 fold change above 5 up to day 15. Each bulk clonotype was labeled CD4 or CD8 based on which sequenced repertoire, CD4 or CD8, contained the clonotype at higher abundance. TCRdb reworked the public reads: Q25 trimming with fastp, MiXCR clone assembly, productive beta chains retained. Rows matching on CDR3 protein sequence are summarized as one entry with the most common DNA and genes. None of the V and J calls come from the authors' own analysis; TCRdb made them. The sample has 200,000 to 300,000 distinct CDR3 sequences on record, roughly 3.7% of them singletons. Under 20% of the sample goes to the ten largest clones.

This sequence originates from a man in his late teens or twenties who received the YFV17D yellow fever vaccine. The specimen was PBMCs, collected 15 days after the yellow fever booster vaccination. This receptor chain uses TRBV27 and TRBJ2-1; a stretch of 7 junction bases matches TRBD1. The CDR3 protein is CASSFSTGDNEQFF. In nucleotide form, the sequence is TGTGCCAGCAGTTTCTCAACAGGGGACAATGAGCAGTTCTTC.